This is a list of T cell receptor beta chains from one sample in a study of cytomegalovirus exposure and HLA in healthy donors. The data were produced by immunoSEQ multiplex PCR, yet TCRdb's version contains in-frame clones alone and is incomplete. The sample contains 130,000 or so clones, roughly 75% of which appear only once. The sequenced sample consisted of PBMCs. Source of these receptors: a man aged 25 to 40 in good health and CMV-seronegative. The CDR3 runs from the conserved cysteine through the conserved F or W. Each record gives: clone size, D gene, J gene, V gene, CDR3 DNA, CDR3 protein. D genes are given only for firm matches. Clone size appears in some rows only: once, few, many, or a class for an expanded clone.

.,TRBD2,TRBJ2-7,TRBV10-3,TGTGCCATCAGGAAGCGGGGGACTCCCTACGAGCAGTACTTC,CAIRKRGTPYEQYF
.,TRBD1,TRBJ2-5,TRBV6-1,TGTGCCGGAGATCCGGGACAGGGAGGAGAGACCCAGTACTTC,CAGDPGQGGETQYF
.,TRBD1,TRBJ2-6,TRBV7-2,TGTGCCAGCAGATTGACAGGGTCGTCTGGGGCCAACGTCCTGACTTTC,CASRLTGSSGANVLTF
.,TRBD1,TRBJ2-7,TRBV5-4,TGTGCCAGCACCCCCGGGGACAGGAGGGGTCTCGAGCAGTACTTC,CASTPGDRRGLEQYF
.,TRBD1,TRBJ1-1,TRBV19,TGTGCCAGTAGTGACAGGGGGAAAGCTTTCTTT,CASSDRGKAFF
once,TRBD1,TRBJ1-1,TRBV28,TGTGCCAGCAGTTTAGGGACAGGGGTGAGAACTGAAGCTTTCTTT,CASSLGTGVRTEAFF
few,.,TRBJ2-5,TRBV6-4,TGTGCCAGCAGTGACTCCCTCCGGGCAGGCCGAGATGAGGGTTTAGAGACCCAGTACTTC,CASSDSLRAGRDEGLETQYF
.,.,TRBJ1-4,TRBV7-9,TGTGCCAGCAGCTCAGACAGAGCTAATGAAAAACTGTTTTTT,CASSSDRANEKLFF
few,.,TRBJ1-1,TRBV10-2,TGCGCCAGCAGTGACAGGGAATGGAACACTGAAGCTTTCTTT,CASSDREWNTEAFF
once,.,TRBJ1-5,TRBV6-6,TGTGCCAGCAATAGCGCCGGGGGGGGCAATCAGCCCCAGCATTTT,CASNSAGGGNQPQHF
.,.,TRBJ2-3,TRBV5-1,TGCGCCAGCAGCTTCTTTAATTCCGGGAGTGGAGATACGCAGTATTTT,CASSFFNSGSGDTQYF
few,.,TRBJ1-1,TRBV19,TGTGCCAGTAGTATAGCTCCAGGGGAGGGTGAAGCTTTCTTT,CASSIAPGEGEAFF
.,.,TRBJ1-3,TRBV10-1,TGCGCCAGCATCCTCAGACAGCACTCTGGAAACACCATATATTTT,CASILRQHSGNTIYF
once,.,TRBJ1-2,TRBV30,TGTGCCTGCGTACGGGGTGCTAACTATGGCTACACCTTC,CACVRGANYGYTF
.,.,TRBJ1-1,TRBV6-5,TGTGCCAGCAGTAGACAAGAGAACACTGAAGCTTTCTTT,CASSRQENTEAFF
.,.,TRBJ1-2,TRBV4-2,TGTGCCAGCAGCAATACAGGGAAGACTGGCTACACCTTC,CASSNTGKTGYTF
.,.,TRBJ2-7,TRBV9,TGTGCCAGCAGCGTAACTGACAGGACCAACGAGCAGTACTTC,CASSVTDRTNEQYF
.,.,TRBJ1-2,TRBV9,TGTGCCAGCAGCCCCCTAGGGGCCGGCTATGGCTACACCTTC,CASSPLGAGYGYTF
.,.,TRBJ1-4,TRBV5-6,TGTGCCAGCAGCTTTTCTTCTCCGGGGGGGGAAAAACTGTTTTTC,CASSFSSPGGEKLFF
.,.,TRBJ1-4,TRBV6-6,TGTGCCAGCAGCCAAACAGGCGCTTACAATGAAAAACTGTTTTTT,CASSQTGAYNEKLFF
.,.,TRBJ1-3,TRBV4-2,TGTGCCAGCAGCCAAAAAAAACCGGGACACCTCTCTGGAAACACCATATATTTT,CASSQKKPGHLSGNTIYF
.,TRBD1,TRBJ2-7,TRBV5-1,TGCGCCAGCAGCGGGGACAGCAAGCAGTACTTC,CASSGDSKQYF
.,.,TRBJ2-1,TRBV6-1,TGTGCCAGCAGGCCCACAGGGATCAATGAGCAGTTCTTC,CASRPTGINEQFF
.,.,TRBJ1-1,TRBV5-1,TGCGCCAGCAGCGCCGTTTGGGGAGGCACTGAAGCTTTCTTT,CASSAVWGGTEAFF
.,.,TRBJ1-3,TRBV28,TGTGCCAGCAGTGGGGGGACTAGAAACACCATATATTTT,CASSGGTRNTIYF
.,TRBD1,TRBJ1-1,TRBV18,TGTGCCAGCTCGACGACAGGGCCCATGAACACTGAAGCTTTCTTT,CASSTTGPMNTEAFF
once,.,TRBJ2-1,TRBV7-8,TGTGCCAGCAGCTTAGTAGGGGGATACAATGAGGTGCAGCAGTTCTTC,CASSLVGGYNEVQQFF